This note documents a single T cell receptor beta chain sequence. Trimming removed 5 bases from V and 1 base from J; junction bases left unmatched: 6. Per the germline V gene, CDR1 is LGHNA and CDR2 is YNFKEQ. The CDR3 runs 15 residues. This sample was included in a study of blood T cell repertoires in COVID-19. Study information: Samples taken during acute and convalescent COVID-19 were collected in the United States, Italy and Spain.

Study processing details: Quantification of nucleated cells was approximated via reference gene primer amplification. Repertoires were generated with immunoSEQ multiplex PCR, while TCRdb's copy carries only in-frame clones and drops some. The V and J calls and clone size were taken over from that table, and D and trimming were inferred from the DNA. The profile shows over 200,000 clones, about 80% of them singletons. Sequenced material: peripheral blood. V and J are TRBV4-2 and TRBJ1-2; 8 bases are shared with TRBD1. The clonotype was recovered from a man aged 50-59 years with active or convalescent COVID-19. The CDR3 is CASSTRQGFNYGYTF. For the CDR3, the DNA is TGTGCCAGCAGCACTCGACAGGGGTTTAACTATGGCTACACCTTC.